This T cell receptor (beta chain) was sequenced during a study of control samples from healthy donors and cancer patients. Profiling relied on immunoSEQ multiplex PCR, and the TCRdb table lists in-frame clones only, not all of them. The data contain roughly 170,000 clones, more than 85% of them singletons. Sequenced input: blood. This TCR came from a woman in her 40s in good health.

The CDR3 nucleotides are TGTGCCAGCAGCGGGGGACAGTCGAGCTCCTACAATGAGCAGTTCTTC. It specifies CASSGGQSSSYNEQFF. The chain has TRBV9 and TRBJ2-1, with TRBD1 identical over 7 bases. V gave up 3 bases and J gave up 0 bases; unmatched junction bases: 6. CDR3 size: 16 residues. Looked up from germline, CDR1 is SGDLS and CDR2 is YYNGEE. The variable domain in full, completed from reference TRBV9 and TRBJ2-1, reads DSGVTQTPKHLITATGQRVTLRCSPRSGDLSVYWYQQSLDQGLQFLIQYYNGEERAKGNILERFSAQQFPDLHSELNLSSLELGDSALYFCASSGGQSSSYNEQFFGPGTRLTVL.